A single sample is the source of the 9 T cell receptor beta chains below, sequenced in a study of cytomegalovirus exposure and HLA in healthy donors. 60 Vbeta and 13 Jbeta primers were used in PCR. Sequencing used immunoSEQ multiplex PCR; TCRdb keeps in-frame clones, though not all of them. The sample carries about 180,000 clones, 84% recorded once. The sample was PBMCs. Receptors were obtained from a girl between 10 and 17 years old in good health and CMV-seropositive.

This clone has a single count. The chain employs TRBV6-1 and TRBJ1-5; TRBD1 agrees at 9 bases. V lost 4 bases and J lost 0; bases outside the gene matches: 4. Germline V gene data show CDR1 as MNHNS and CDR2 as SASEGT. The CDR3 runs 16 residues. The CDR3 loop is CASSGGQGISNQPQHF. In DNA form, the CDR3 reads TGTGCCAGCAGTGGGGGACAGGGTATTAGCAATCAGCCCCAGCATTTT.

The V and J genes are TRBV5-4 and TRBJ1-2, with D tentatively TRBD1 (6 bases). Between the trimmed V and J ends, which lost 0 bases and 7 bases, there was a span of 13 bases. Germline lookup yields CDR1 SGHNT and CDR2 YYREEE (reference sequence). The CDR3 runs 14 residues. The chain's CDR3 is CASSLAHRERGYTF. In DNA form, the CDR3 reads TGTGCCAGCAGCTTGGCGCACAGGGAGCGTGGCTACACCTTC.

The chain carries TRBV5-1 and TRBJ2-5, with 10 bases that match TRBD2. Losses at the gene ends were 4 bases for V and 5 bases for J; bases not matched to a gene: 8. This CDR3 region has 15 residues. Germline V CDR1 and CDR2: SGHRS, YFSETQ. CDR3 in amino acids: CASSVSGGSGETQYF. The DNA for the CDR3 is TGCGCCAGCAGCGTTAGCGGGGGGTCTGGGGAGACCCAGTACTTC.

This clone was counted a few times. This chain joins TRBV7-9 and TRBJ2-7; 9 bases agree with TRBD1. The junction had 13 bases not matched to a gene; V was cut back by 4 bases and J by 12 bases. The CDR3 has 14 residues. From germline, CDR1 is SEHNR and CDR2 FQNEAQ (reference sequence). CDR3 sequence (DNA): TGTGCCAGCAGCTCCCCGGGACAGGGTCCCCCTAGGTACTTC. It specifies CASSSPGQGPPRYF.

V and J are TRBV30 and TRBJ2-7; the match to TRBD1 covers 11 bases. CDR1 is GTSNPN, CDR2 SVGIG, per germline (reference sequence). The CDR3 sequence is 15 residues long. V gave up 2 bases and J gave up 5 bases; unmatched junction bases: 8. CDR3 residues: CAWSTGTGGRDEQYF. The CDR3 coding sequence is TGTGCCTGGAGTACCGGGACAGGGGGTAGAGACGAGCAGTACTTC.

The gene calls are TRBV23-1 and TRBJ2-5; 9 positions agree with TRBD2. TRBV23-1 is labeled an ORF, and its function is uncertain. The CDR3 loop spans 18 amino acids. After removal of 0 bases from V and 5 bases from J, the junction contained 13 bases not matched to a gene. The CDR3, as DNA: TGCGCCAGCAGTCAATCGTGGGTAGCGGGGGCCCTTTGTGAGACCCAGTACTTC. Amino acids: CASSQSWVAGALCETQYF.

V usage is TRBV18 and J usage is TRBJ1-1, with TRBD1 matching 12 bases. Germline V gene lookup returns CDR1 KGHSH and CDR2 LQKENI. J lost 2 bases, V lost 5 bases, and 6 bases had no gene match. This CDR3 region has 16 residues. For the CDR3, the DNA is TGTGCCAGCTCATCCGGGACAGGGGGCCGTAACACTGAAGCTTTCTTT. This sequence encodes CASSSGTGGRNTEAFF.

J is TRBJ1-1 and V is TRBV27; 7 positions agree with TRBD1. The CDR3 spans 15 residues. CDR1 and CDR2 from the germline V gene are MNHEY and SMNVEV (reference sequence). The V and J ends lost 5 bases and 1 base, in that order; junction bases with no gene match: 7. The CDR3 spells CASSPRGRGNTEAFF. The CDR3 region has the DNA TGTGCCAGCAGTCCGAGGGGGCGCGGGAACACTGAAGCTTTCTTT.

V is TRBV27 and J is TRBJ2-5; no reliable D call. Germline V gene data show CDR1 as MNHEY and CDR2 as SMNVEV (reference sequence). Trimming shortened V by 4 bases and J by 5 bases, and 14 bases separated the two germline ends. This CDR3 is built from 14 residues. This CDR3 reads CASSYLSESETQYF. CDR3 sequence (DNA): TGTGCCAGCAGTTACCTCAGCGAGAGCGAGACCCAGTACTTC.